Shown below are 27 T cell receptor beta chains from a single sample sequenced in a study of shared clonotypes between healthy human individuals. TCRdb's copy holds only in-frame clones and misses some; the assay was immunoSEQ multiplex PCR. The sample contains roughly 2,500,000 clones, 80% to 95% of which appear only once. Sequencing was done on a sample of naive CD4+ T cells from PBMCs. As to subset: CD45RA+ positively selected. The receptors here all came from a man between 18 and 29 years old in good health. Some clones in this sample may be carry-over from other donors' samples.

V gene TRBV30 combines with J gene TRBJ2-7, with 11 positions matching TRBD1. The CDR3 is made up of 14 amino acids. The germline V gene has CDR1 GTSNPN and CDR2 SVGIG (reference sequence). After removal of 5 bases from V and 0 bases from J, the junction contained 3 bases not matched to a gene. The CDR3 reads CAWGTGGSSYEQYF. DNA for the CDR3: TGTGCCTGGGGGACAGGGGGTAGCTCCTACGAGCAGTACTTC. The full variable domain, completed using reference TRBV30 and TRBJ2-7, is SQTIHQWPATLVQPVGSPLSLECTVEGTSNPNLYWYRQAAGRGLQLLFYSVGIGQISSEVPQNLSASRPQDRQFILSSKKLLLSDSGFYLCAWGTGGSSYEQYFGPGTRLTVT.

The chain has TRBV2 and TRBJ2-1, with D perhaps being TRBD1 or TRBD2 (6 bases each). Trimming pared 11 bases from V and 4 bases from J, leaving 21 bases between. Germline loops: CDR1 SNHLY, CDR2 FYNNEI. This CDR3 region has 15 residues. The CDR3 DNA is TGTGCCGGAACCTTGGGAGGCGGGACATACAATGAGCAGTTCTTC. It specifies CAGTLGGGTYNEQFF.

The chain combines TRBV19 with TRBJ2-7, with D unclear. CDR1 is LNHDA, CDR2 SQIVND, per germline (reference sequence). V gave up 5 bases and J gave up 0 bases, with 14 bases separating them. This CDR3 comprises 15 residues. CDR3 in amino acids: CASSPFGRNSYEQYF. CDR3 sequence (DNA): TGTGCCAGTAGTCCTTTCGGGCGGAACTCCTACGAGCAGTACTTC.

The chain recombines TRBV21-1 with TRBJ1-4; TRBD1 was called by the table and not checked on the DNA. TRBV21-1 is classified as a pseudogene. The CDR3 loop spans 23 amino acids. The CDR3 protein is CASSKRRPGQGMGRRRGIGKLFF. The CDR3 nucleotides are TGTGCCAGCAGCAAACGGCGGCCGGGACAGGGGATGGGACGTCGAAGGGGTATCGGAAAACTGTTTTTT.

In its sample, this clone was seen once. The chain has TRBV11-2 and TRBJ2-3; 8 bases are shared with TRBD2. The V gene's germline CDR1 is SGHAT and CDR2 FQNNGV. V was pared by 2 bases and J by 6 bases, with 7 bases of the junction left unmatched. The CDR3 extends over 15 amino acids. The CDR3 is CASSLRTSRRDTQYF. Here the CDR3 DNA reads TGTGCCAGCAGCTTACGGACTAGCAGGAGGGATACGCAGTATTTT.

The V gene is TRBV2, the J gene TRBJ2-2, with 9 bases aligning to TRBD1. This CDR3 contains 16 residues. Losses at the gene ends were 3 bases for V and 1 base for J; bases not matched to a gene: 3. Germline CDR1 and CDR2: SNHLY and FYNNEI. This CDR3 reads CASSEWTGENTGELFF. The CDR3, as DNA: TGTGCCAGCAGTGAGTGGACAGGGGAGAACACCGGGGAGCTGTTTTTT.

CDR3 in DNA: TGCGCCAGCAGCGGCTCCCGGTCTAGCGCAAACAATGAGCAGTTCTTC. Translating gives CASSGSRSSANNEQFF. The V gene is TRBV5-1, the J gene TRBJ2-1, with D tentatively TRBD2 (6 bases). The CDR3 loop spans 16 amino acids. The germline CDR1 and CDR2 sequences are SGHRS and YFSETQ. Trimming stripped 4 bases from V and 5 bases from J, with 19 bases between.

V and J are TRBV6-1 and TRBJ2-7; no firm D call. This CDR3 is 13 amino acids long. The V end was cut by 2 bases, the J end by 1 base, with 6 bases between. Per germline, CDR1 MNHNS and CDR2 SASEGT. CDR3 in amino acids: CASSETRSYEQYF. The CDR3 DNA sequence: TGTGCCAGCAGTGAAACAAGATCCTACGAGCAGTACTTC.

In its sample, this clone was seen once. Other nucleotide sequences in the sample specify the same CDR3. The V gene is TRBV7-3, the J gene TRBJ2-3; 7 nucleotides match TRBD1. Trimming removed 5 bases from V and 1 base from J; junction bases left unmatched: 3. Germline CDR1 SGHTA, CDR2 FQGTGA. CDR3 length: 14 residues. In DNA form, the CDR3 reads TGTGCCAGCAGCCCAACAGGGGGCACAGATACGCAGTATTTT. It codes for CASSPTGGTDTQYF.

This chain connects TRBV4-2 to TRBJ1-3; 10 bases align to TRBD1. This CDR3 contains 19 residues. Per the germline V gene, CDR1 is LGHNA and CDR2 is YNFKEQ. J lost 1 base, V lost 3 bases, and 12 bases had no gene match. In DNA, the CDR3 is TGTGCCAGCAGCCAGACCGGGACAGGGGACTCCTGGTCTGGAAACACCATATATTTT. It yields the protein CASSQTGTGDSWSGNTIYF.

This clone was observed a few times. The DNA of the CDR3 is TGTGCCAGCAGCTCCGGACGGGGGTCTATTGGCTACACCTTC. It translates to CASSSGRGSIGYTF. This rearrangement joins TRBV7-9 to TRBJ1-2, with D perhaps TRBD1 (5 bases). The CDR3 totals 14 residues. Trimming took off 4 bases at V and 7 bases at J, with 16 bases between the two ends. Germline CDR1 and CDR2: SEHNR and FQNEAQ (reference sequence).

This clone occurred once. This specimen includes other DNA sequences encoding the same CDR3. The rearrangement uses TRBV5-1 and TRBJ2-6; D remains unclear. V was cut by 0 bases and J by 1 base, with 5 bases left in between. Germline V gene lookup returns CDR1 SGHRS and CDR2 YFSETQ. CDR3 length: 15 residues. The DNA of the CDR3 is TGCGCCAGCAGCTTGGCCGGATCTGGGGCCAACGTCCTGACTTTC. It specifies CASSLAGSGANVLTF.

V and J are TRBV7-6 and TRBJ2-3; 8 nucleotides align to TRBD2. The CDR3 spans 15 residues. The germline gives CDR1 SGHVS, CDR2 FNYEAQ. With V trimmed by 5 bases and J by 2 bases, 6 bases remained unmatched. The DNA for the CDR3 is TGTGCCAGCAGCCCTACGGGACTAGTCACAGATACGCAGTATTTT. Amino acids: CASSPTGLVTDTQYF.

The CDR3 is CASSLAGTGEGYGALHF. The CDR3 coding sequence is TGTGCCAGCAGCTTGGCCGGGACAGGGGAAGGGTATGGGGCCCTCCACTTT. This chain uses TRBV5-4 with TRBJ1-6; 10 bases are shared with TRBD1. CDR1 and CDR2 from the germline V gene are SGHNT and YYREEE (reference sequence). The V segment lost 0 bases and the J segment 14 bases; nucleotides outside the gene matches: 14. This CDR3 spans 17 amino acids.

The rearrangement links TRBV6-5 to TRBJ1-5; TRBD1 is a possible D gene (5 bases). Trimming cost V 2 bases and J 6 bases, with 11 bases left between them. In germline, CDR1 is MNHEY, CDR2 SVGAGI. The CDR3 contains 14 residues. CDR3 sequence reads: CASSYVGGAQPQHF. CDR3 in DNA: TGTGCCAGCAGTTACGTCGGGGGTGCTCAGCCCCAGCATTTT.

V gene TRBV6-1 combines with J gene TRBJ1-2; no definite D call. The V end lost 3 bases, the J end lost 4 bases, and 12 bases lay between the germline ends. The CDR3 has 14 residues. Germline V lookup: CDR1 MNHNS, CDR2 SASEGT. The CDR3 sequence: CASSETEKLYGYTF. CDR3 DNA sequence: TGTGCCAGCAGTGAGACCGAGAAACTCTATGGCTACACCTTC.

This clone was detected only a few times. V and J are TRBV7-9 and TRBJ1-1; D is unresolved. CDR3 size: 14 residues. Germline lookup yields CDR1 SEHNR and CDR2 FQNEAQ (reference sequence). V was shortened by 2 bases and J by 2 bases, with 9 bases between the two germline ends. The CDR3 DNA reads as TGTGCCAGCAGCTTAAGGGATTCCAACACTGAAGCTTTCTTT. Translating it yields CASSLRDSNTEAFF.

Note on this clone: The same CDR3 arises from other DNA sequences in this sample as well. The rearrangement links TRBV5-4 to TRBJ1-3; no clear D gene. Trimming took 0 bases from V and 0 from J, leaving 1 base between them. Germline values: CDR1 SGHNT, CDR2 YYREEE (reference sequence). The CDR3 covers 13 residues. The CDR3 sequence: CASSLDSGNTIYF. DNA for the CDR3: TGTGCCAGCAGCTTGGACTCTGGAAACACCATATATTTT.

The chain links TRBV4-3 to TRBJ1-2, with a possible D match to TRBD1 (5 bases). Trimming shortened V by 0 bases and J by 3 bases, and 11 bases separated the two germline ends. CDR1 LGHNA and CDR2 YSLEER come from the germline V gene. The CDR3 length is 15 residues. CDR3 coding DNA: TGCGCCAGCAGCCAAGAGGTGGGGGGGTACTATGGCTACACCTTC. Translating it yields CASSQEVGGYYGYTF.

The chain recombines TRBV7-6 with TRBJ2-2; a possible D gene is TRBD2 (5 bases). CDR1 and CDR2 from the germline V gene are SGHVS and FNYEAQ. V lost 1 base to trimming and J lost 3 bases, with 9 bases between them. The CDR3 length is 15 residues. The CDR3 DNA follows: TGTGCCAGCAGCTTAGTAGAGGGAGACACCGGGGAGCTGTTTTTT. Its protein product is CASSLVEGDTGELFF.

This chain connects TRBV27 to TRBJ2-7; TRBD1 aligns across 9 bases. Germline V CDR1 and CDR2: MNHEY, SMNVEV (reference sequence). CDR3 size: 16 residues. V gave up 2 bases and J gave up 3 bases; unmatched junction bases: 8. Here the CDR3 DNA reads TGTGCCAGCAGTTTAATGTCGTGGACAGGGGACTACGAGCAGTACTTC. Protein product: CASSLMSWTGDYEQYF.

The rearrangement links TRBV30 to TRBJ1-4, with TRBD1 as a possible D gene (5 bases). Trimming removed 6 bases from V and 8 bases from J, with 16 bases in between. The CDR3 has 13 residues. Germline V gene sequence: CDR1 GTSNPN, CDR2 SVGIG (reference sequence). The CDR3 protein is CACMGWGREKLFF. The DNA for the CDR3 is TGTGCCTGTATGGGCTGGGGGAGAGAAAAACTGTTTTTT. The full variable domain, in which reference TRBV30 and TRBJ1-4 provide the parts outside the CDR3, is SQTIHQWPATLVQPVGSPLSLECTVEGTSNPNLYWYRQAAGRGLQLLFYSVGIGQISSEVPQNLSASRPQDRQFILSSKKLLLSDSGFYLCACMGWGREKLFFGSGTQLSVL.

V usage is TRBV5-1 and J usage is TRBJ1-2; 7 bases match TRBD1. V lost 7 bases, J lost 5 bases, and 5 bases stayed unmatched. The CDR3 has 12 residues. Germline V gene sequence: CDR1 SGHRS, CDR2 YFSETQ. The CDR3 DNA is TGCGCCAGCTCCACAGGGGCGTATGGCTACACCTTC. It specifies CASSTGAYGYTF.

This chain joins TRBV28 and TRBJ1-5; 9 bases are shared with TRBD1. This CDR3 is 17 amino acids long. Trimming took 3 bases from V and 5 from J; bases not matched to a gene: 11. CDR1 and CDR2 (germline): MDHEN, SYDVKM. CDR3 protein: CASSFDPRTGADQPQHF. CDR3 nucleotides: TGTGCCAGCAGTTTTGATCCTAGGACAGGGGCGGATCAGCCCCAGCATTTT.

As DNA, the CDR3 is TGCAGCGGCACAGGACTAGCGGACCTCTACAATGAGCAGTTCTTC. It yields the protein CSGTGLADLYNEQFF. The chain has TRBV29-1 and TRBJ2-1; TRBD2 aligns across 10 bases. Trimming removed 7 bases from V and 3 bases from J; junction bases left unmatched: 9. CDR1 and CDR2 from the germline V gene are SQVTM and ANQGSEA. This CDR3 has 15 amino acids.

The chain has TRBV7-2 and TRBJ2-3, with D maybe TRBD2 (6 bases). Germline CDR1 is SGHTA and CDR2 is FQGNSA. Trimming took 5 bases from V and 4 from J, leaving 13 bases between them. This CDR3 region has 14 residues. The CDR3 here is CASSPTREADTQYF. The CDR3 DNA reads as TGTGCCAGCAGCCCAACTAGGGAGGCAGATACGCAGTATTTT.

CDR3 DNA sequence: TGTGCCAGCTCACCGGAAGTGGGAAAACTGTTTTTT. It translates to CASSPEVGKLFF. J is TRBJ1-4 and V is TRBV18; D not resolved. Trimming removed 3 bases at V and 10 bases at J, with 9 bases between. The CDR3 extends over 12 amino acids. Germline V gives CDR1 KGHSH, CDR2 LQKENI.